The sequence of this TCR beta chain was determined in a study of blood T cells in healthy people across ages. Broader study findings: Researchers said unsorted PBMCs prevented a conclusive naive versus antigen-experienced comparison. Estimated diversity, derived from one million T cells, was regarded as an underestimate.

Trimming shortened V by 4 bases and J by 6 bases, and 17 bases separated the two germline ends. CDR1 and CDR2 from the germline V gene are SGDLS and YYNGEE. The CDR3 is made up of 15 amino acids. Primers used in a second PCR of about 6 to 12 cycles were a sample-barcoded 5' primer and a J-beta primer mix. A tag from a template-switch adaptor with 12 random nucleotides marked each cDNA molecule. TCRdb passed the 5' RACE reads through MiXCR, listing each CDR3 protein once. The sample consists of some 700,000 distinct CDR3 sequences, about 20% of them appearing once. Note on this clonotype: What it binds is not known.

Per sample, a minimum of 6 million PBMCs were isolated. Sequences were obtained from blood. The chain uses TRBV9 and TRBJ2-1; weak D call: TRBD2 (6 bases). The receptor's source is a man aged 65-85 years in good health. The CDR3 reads CASSSGERVVNEQFF. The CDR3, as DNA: TGTGCCAGCAGCTCCGGGGAGCGGGTGGTCAATGAGCAGTTCTTC.